Each of the 19 T cell receptor beta chains below was sequenced from the same sample in a study of blood T cell repertoires in COVID-19 (dated by TCRdb to the early 2020s). Libraries were prepared through the immunoSEQ multiplex PCR assay. The source is immuneACCESS, and TCRdb retained only in-frame sequences with V and J called. Part of the clones is not carried over; for the studies checked, unresolved V genes explain less than half of this, and the remainder is unexplained. The sample includes under 200,000 clones, with around 89% observed a single time. The top ten hold less than 8% of the sample. Sample: PBMCs or T cells enriched from blood (not recorded which). The receptors here all came from a woman in her forties or fifties who had recovered from COVID-19.

The chain employs TRBV3-1 (or the pseudogene TRBV3-2) and TRBJ1-5, with 8 bases that match TRBD1. V lost 1 base, J lost 0 bases, and 5 bases stayed unmatched. The CDR3 has 17 amino acids. Germline CDR1 reads LGHDT; CDR2 reads YNNKEL (reference sequence). The CDR3: CASSQGAGGVSNQPQHF. CDR3 bases: TGTGCCAGCAGCCAAGGGGCAGGGGGCGTTAGCAATCAGCCCCAGCATTTT.

The chain links TRBV19 to TRBJ1-3, with D possibly being TRBD1 (6 bases). CDR3 length equals 14 residues. Trimming took 6 bases from V and 0 from J, leaving 9 bases between them. The germline gives CDR1 LNHDA, CDR2 SQIVND (reference sequence). The CDR3 here is CASRVQGSGNTIYF. CDR3 sequence (DNA): TGTGCCAGTAGGGTACAGGGCTCTGGAAACACCATATATTTT.

For the CDR3, the DNA is TGCGCCAGCAGCTCCGGGACAGGGTCCTCCTACGAGCAGTACTTC. This sequence encodes CASSSGTGSSYEQYF. The V call is TRBV5-1, the J call TRBJ2-7; 9 nucleotides align to TRBD1. V shed 3 bases, J shed 0 bases, and the junction held 4 bases outside the gene matches. The germline V gene encodes CDR1 SGHRS and CDR2 YFSETQ. The CDR3 contains 15 residues.

This rearrangement joins TRBV25-1 to TRBJ2-5; TRBD2 agrees at 7 bases. Per the germline V gene, CDR1 is MGHDK and CDR2 is SYGVNS. Trimming removed 7 bases from V and 4 bases from J; junction bases left unmatched: 0. The CDR3 has 11 residues. In DNA form, the CDR3 reads TGTGCCAGCACGGGGGGAGAGACCCAGTACTTC. Translation gives CASTGGETQYF.

The V gene is TRBV12-3 or TRBV12-4, the J gene TRBJ2-1; 7 nucleotides line up with TRBD2. The CDR3 consists of 13 residues. The J segment lost 15 bases and the V segment lost 5 bases, leaving 13 bases of the junction unmatched. The CDR3 DNA is TGTGCCAGCAGTCCGAAAGGGAGCGGGGAGGCGTTCTTC. It encodes CASSPKGSGEAFF.

V and J are TRBV2 and TRBJ1-1; D is perhaps TRBD1 (5 bases). CDR3 size: 14 residues. The V end was cut by 0 bases, the J end by 6 bases, with 11 bases between. Germline V gene data show CDR1 as SNHLY and CDR2 as FYNNEI. CDR3 protein: CASSEAWRGAEAFF. DNA for the CDR3: TGTGCCAGCAGTGAAGCGTGGAGGGGCGCTGAAGCTTTCTTT.

V and J are TRBV5-6 and TRBJ1-6; 7 nucleotides align to TRBD1. Trimming cost V 2 bases and J 7 bases; bases outside gene matches: 6. The CDR3 length is 15 residues. The V gene's germline CDR1 is SGHDT and CDR2 YYEEEE. The CDR3 DNA is TGTGCCAGCAGCTTTTGGGACAGAGTGAATTCACCCCTCCACTTT. Its protein is CASSFWDRVNSPLHF.

The genes are TRBV7-2 and TRBJ2-1, with 7 bases that match TRBD1. Germline values: CDR1 SGHTA, CDR2 FQGNSA. V lost 2 bases to trimming and J lost 4 bases; unmatched junction nucleotides: 11. The CDR3 covers 17 residues. Here the CDR3 DNA reads TGTGCCAGCAGCTTAAGGGGTTCAGGGGGAAAATACAATGAGCAGTTCTTC. Translated, it gives CASSLRGSGGKYNEQFF.

This clone is a singleton in its sample. The gene calls are TRBV10-3 and TRBJ2-5, with a tentative D call TRBD2 (6 bases). CDR1 and CDR2 (germline): ENHRY, SYGVKD. The V gene lost 4 bases and the J gene lost 5 bases, with 14 bases spanning the gap. There are 14 residues in the CDR3. CDR3 in DNA: TGTGCCATCAGTGGATTAGGGACTGGGGAGACCCAGTACTTC. Amino acids: CAISGLGTGETQYF.

The chain combines TRBV18 with TRBJ2-5; D is possibly TRBD1 (5 bases). CDR1 KGHSH and CDR2 LQKENI come from the germline V gene. This CDR3 has 14 amino acids. V was clipped by 3 bases and J by 1 base, with 9 bases between them. CDR3: CASSPRQSQETQYF. In nucleotides, the CDR3 is TGTGCCAGCTCACCGCGACAGTCCCAAGAGACCCAGTACTTC.

The J gene is TRBJ1-5, the V gene TRBV7-2, with D possibly matching TRBD1 (5 bases). Trimming removed 4 bases from V and 0 bases from J, with 10 bases in between. This CDR3 is built from 15 residues. Germline V gene data show CDR1 as SGHTA and CDR2 as FQGNSA. CDR3 sequence reads: CASSSQGYSNQPQHF. The CDR3 bases are TGTGCCAGCAGCTCTCAGGGATATAGCAATCAGCCCCAGCATTTT.

Regarding this clone: The same CDR3 also results from other DNA sequences found in this sample. The chain links TRBV9 to TRBJ2-3, with 7 nucleotides matching TRBD2. V lost 0 bases to trimming and J lost 1 base; unmatched junction nucleotides: 2. The CDR3 covers 15 residues. CDR1 SGDLS and CDR2 YYNGEE come from the germline V gene. In nucleotides, the CDR3 is TGTGCCAGCAGCGTAGGAACTAGCGGCACAGATACGCAGTATTTT. Encoded protein: CASSVGTSGTDTQYF.

The rearrangement joins TRBV19 to TRBJ1-4; weak D call: TRBD1 (6 bases). V dropped 3 bases and J dropped 2 bases, with 13 bases sitting between them. The CDR3 covers 16 residues. From germline, CDR1 is LNHDA and CDR2 SQIVND (reference sequence). CDR3 region: CASSISGRGTNEKLFF. Written as DNA, the CDR3 is TGTGCCAGTAGTATTTCGGGGAGGGGGACTAATGAAAAACTGTTTTTT.

The CDR3 nucleotides are TGTGCCAGCAGTTTCGACAGGGGGCATGAAAAACTGTTTTTT. Protein: CASSFDRGHEKLFF. The rearrangement uses TRBV27 and TRBJ1-4; 10 nucleotides match TRBD1. This CDR3 contains 14 residues. CDR1 and CDR2 (germline): MNHEY, SMNVEV (reference sequence). V dropped 3 bases and J dropped 6; count of bases not matched to a gene: 1.

J is TRBJ1-6 and V is TRBV4-3; D call uncertain. Germline CDR1 LGHNA, CDR2 YSLEER. Trimming took 0 bases from V and 8 from J, leaving 11 bases between them. The CDR3 sequence is 15 residues long. The CDR3: CASSQDAAPDSPLHF. CDR3 DNA sequence: TGCGCCAGCAGCCAAGACGCGGCCCCGGATTCACCCCTCCACTTT.

V usage is TRBV6-4 and J usage is TRBJ2-1, with D tentatively TRBD1 (7 bases). Per the germline V gene, CDR1 is MRHNA and CDR2 is SNTAGT. Trimming left V 0 bases short and J 7 bases short, with 13 bases between. The CDR3 loop spans 15 amino acids. This CDR3 reads CASSDSGGGRNEQFF. Here the CDR3 DNA reads TGTGCCAGCAGTGACTCAGGAGGGGGCCGTAATGAGCAGTTCTTC.

The rearrangement uses TRBV6-5 and TRBJ2-1; the D gene is possibly TRBD1 (6 bases). Germline assignment: CDR1 MNHEY and CDR2 SVGAGI. V was clipped by 4 bases and J by 5 bases, with 12 bases between them. CDR3 length: 14 amino acids. The CDR3, as DNA: TGTGCCAGCAGTTGGGATCAGGGGCACAATGAGCAGTTCTTC. It codes for CASSWDQGHNEQFF.

The V and J genes are TRBV19 and TRBJ1-6, with D tentatively TRBD1 (6 bases). CDR1 is LNHDA, CDR2 SQIVND, per germline (reference sequence). With 7 bases removed from V and 5 bases from J, the gap between germline ends came to 15 bases. The CDR3 runs 15 residues. The CDR3 sequence: CASNTGNGHNSPLHF. The CDR3 nucleotides are TGTGCCAGTAATACAGGGAATGGGCATAATTCACCCCTCCACTTT.

V is TRBV18 and J is TRBJ2-7; 7 bases agree with TRBD1. Germline assignment: CDR1 KGHSH and CDR2 LQKENI. The CDR3 sequence is 12 residues long. After removal of 3 bases from V and 6 bases from J, the junction contained 2 bases not matched to a gene. The CDR3 here is CASSPGTAEQYF. The CDR3 bases are TGTGCCAGCTCACCGGGGACAGCCGAGCAGTACTTC.